This T cell receptor beta chain was recovered during a study of T cell repertoires in cytomegalovirus infection. Study as a whole: Matching HLA type and CMV infection were both indicated by public TCR beta signatures.

TCRdb reanalysed the reads using MiXCR and keeps one entry per CDR3 protein. Here the sample spans roughly 200,000 distinct CDR3 sequences, about 15% being singletons. General observations from the study: It was HLA-C-restricted CMV-specific TCR beta clonotypes that dominated the response ex vivo. Cumulative frequency (of public TCR beta family members) identified carriers of CMV plus the relevant HLA.

This clonotype was seen more than once but under ten times. Antigen: not known. Germline CDR1 is MGHRA and CDR2 is YSYEKL. Trimming took 4 bases from V and 10 from J; bases not matched to a gene: 5. This CDR3 has 13 amino acids. The sequenced sample was CD8+ T cells from PBMCs. This TCR was sampled from a human donor in good health (CMV status not recorded). Some clones in this sample may be carry-over from other donors' samples. The rearrangement joins TRBV4-1 to TRBJ2-1; 9 nucleotides match TRBD2. The CDR3 DNA is TGCGCCAGCAGCCCTTGGAGCGGGGGGGAGCAGTTCTTC. Amino acid sequence: CASSPWSGGEQFF.